Below are 27 T cell receptor beta chains sequenced from a single sample in a study of cytomegalovirus exposure and HLA in healthy donors. PCR involved 60 Vbeta and 13 Jbeta primers. This table comes from immunoSEQ multiplex PCR, and its TCRdb copy is limited to in-frame clones, with some not included. The sample lists 170,000 or so clones, 79% occurring once. Source material: PBMCs. These receptors were taken from a woman aged 35 to 49 in good health and CMV-seronegative.

This rearrangement joins TRBV28 to TRBJ1-2; TRBD1 matches at 8 bases. CDR1 and CDR2 (germline): MDHEN, SYDVKM. The CDR3 consists of 15 residues. The ends lost 5 bases at V and 4 bases at J; junction bases unmatched: 9. The CDR3 nucleotides read TGTGCCAGCAGTATCCCGGGACAGGCCGTCTATGGCTACACCTTC. Amino acid sequence: CASSIPGQAVYGYTF.

The rearrangement uses TRBV6-1 and TRBJ1-1, with D unclear. Germline V CDR1 and CDR2: MNHNS, SASEGT. CDR3 size: 13 residues. V lost 2 bases, J lost 1 base, and 5 bases lay in between. CDR3 coding DNA: TGTGCCAGCAGTGAACGGGGGAACACTGAAGCTTTCTTT. Its protein product is CASSERGNTEAFF.

This clone was recorded only once. The chain recombines TRBV5-4 with TRBJ2-7; D remains unclear. The CDR3 has 14 residues. Germline CDR1 SGHNT, CDR2 YYREEE (reference sequence). Trimming left V 0 bases short and J 2 bases short, with 9 bases between. The CDR3: CASSLEYRPYEQYF. For the CDR3, the DNA is TGTGCCAGCAGCTTGGAGTACAGACCCTACGAGCAGTACTTC.

The sample holds a few counts of this clone. This chain links TRBV6-6 with TRBJ1-5; 8 bases line up with TRBD1. Germline CDR1 and CDR2: MNHNY and SVGAGI (reference sequence). The CDR3 runs 14 residues. V dropped 7 bases and J dropped 5; count of bases not matched to a gene: 7. The CDR3 loop is CASTRQGMDQPQHF. CDR3 coding DNA: TGTGCCAGCACTCGACAGGGGATGGATCAGCCCCAGCATTTT.

This chain uses TRBV11-3 with TRBJ1-4; D gene ambiguous. CDR3 length equals 13 residues. The V gene lost 0 bases and the J gene lost 8 bases, with 7 bases spanning the gap. Germline V lookup: CDR1 SGHNT, CDR2 YENEEA. CDR3 coding DNA: TGTGCCAGCAGCTTAGATGGCCCGGAAAAACTGTTTTTT. Translating it yields CASSLDGPEKLFF.

The chain carries TRBV11-3 and TRBJ2-7; tentatively, D is TRBD1 (6 bases). The CDR3 is made up of 14 amino acids. The V and J ends lost 1 base and 3 bases respectively, with 10 bases between them. Germline lookup yields CDR1 SGHNT and CDR2 YENEEA. CDR3: CASSLAGVDYEQYF. The CDR3 nucleotides are TGTGCCAGCAGCTTAGCAGGGGTCGACTACGAGCAGTACTTC.

The gene calls are TRBV19 and TRBJ1-4; no clear D gene. Trimming left V 1 base short and J 5 bases short, with 11 bases between. CDR3 length: 15 amino acids. The germline V gene encodes CDR1 LNHDA and CDR2 SQIVND (reference sequence). This CDR3 reads CASSIVAGLNEKLFF. Here the CDR3 DNA reads TGTGCCAGTAGTATAGTGGCGGGATTAAATGAAAAACTGTTTTTT.

This chain uses TRBV5-1 with TRBJ2-3, with D possibly being TRBD1 (5 bases). Trimming shortened V by 4 bases and J by 4 bases, and 10 bases separated the two germline ends. The CDR3 is 13 residues long. Germline loops: CDR1 SGHRS, CDR2 YFSETQ. The CDR3, as DNA: TGCGCCAGCAGCGGCCAGGGCGCAGATACGCAGTATTTT. It translates to CASSGQGADTQYF.

The chain links TRBV5-6 to TRBJ2-1, with TRBD2 identical over 11 bases. With 6 bases clipped from V and 2 bases from J, the junction kept 10 bases outside the gene matches. Germline V CDR1 and CDR2: SGHDT, YYEEEE. This CDR3 is 17 amino acids long. Written as DNA, the CDR3 is TGTGCCAGCATACCGGCACTAGCGGGGGTCACCTACAATGAGCAGTTCTTC. Translating it yields CASIPALAGVTYNEQFF.

The rearrangement links TRBV9 to TRBJ1-2; 9 bases fit TRBD1. The CDR3 length is 14 residues. The J segment lost 7 bases and the V segment lost 2 bases, leaving 6 bases of the junction unmatched. Germline CDR1 SGDLS, CDR2 YYNGEE. The chain's CDR3 is CASSVTTGGGGYTF. CDR3 nucleotides: TGTGCCAGCAGCGTCACGACAGGGGGAGGTGGCTACACCTTC.

There are many counts of this clone. This chain links TRBV6-6 with TRBJ2-7; TRBD1 aligns across 10 bases. With 4 bases clipped from V and 4 bases from J, the junction kept 10 bases outside the gene matches. This CDR3 comprises 16 residues. Per germline, CDR1 MNHNY and CDR2 SVGAGI (reference sequence). In nucleotides, the CDR3 is TGTGCCAGCAGTTCCCCCTGGGACAGGGGAGTTTACGAGCAGTACTTC. This translates into CASSSPWDRGVYEQYF.

This chain uses TRBV6-1 with TRBJ2-5; a weak D match, TRBD2 (6 bases). This CDR3 region has 17 residues. V shed 2 bases and J shed 1 base, with 17 bases lying between them. Germline V gene lookup returns CDR1 MNHNS and CDR2 SASEGT. CDR3 amino acids: CASSEFGGTGVQETQYF. In DNA form, the CDR3 reads TGTGCCAGCAGTGAATTTGGCGGGACGGGGGTCCAAGAGACCCAGTACTTC.

This clone occurred once. CDR3 in DNA: TGCGCCAGCAGCTTAGGACAGGGGATAACAGATACGCAGTATTTT. Translated: CASSLGQGITDTQYF. The chain recombines TRBV5-1 with TRBJ2-3; 9 nucleotides agree with TRBD1. The CDR3 is made up of 15 amino acids. Losses at the gene ends were 2 bases for V and 3 bases for J; bases not matched to a gene: 4. Germline CDR1 reads SGHRS; CDR2 reads YFSETQ.

This chain connects TRBV28 to TRBJ1-1, with a possible D match to TRBD1 (5 bases). CDR1 is MDHEN, CDR2 SYDVKM, per germline. V lost 3 bases, J lost 4 bases, and 24 bases lay in between. This CDR3 region has 18 residues. The DNA for the CDR3 is TGTGCCAGCAGTTTGGTCGCTGGGGGGATAATGATCGGCACTGAAGCTTTCTTT. Protein: CASSLVAGGIMIGTEAFF.

As for this clone: This specimen includes other DNA sequences encoding the same CDR3. This chain links TRBV29-1 with TRBJ2-7; the match to TRBD2 covers 7 bases. Germline V gene lookup returns CDR1 SQVTM and CDR2 ANQGSEA. V gave up 7 bases and J gave up 6 bases; unmatched junction bases: 18. The CDR3 is 15 amino acids. The CDR3 loop is CSAGLAGETGTEQYF. For the CDR3, the DNA is TGCAGCGCCGGGCTCGCGGGAGAGACCGGTACCGAGCAGTACTTC.

This chain uses TRBV5-1 with TRBJ1-2; D is ambiguous. CDR3 size: 12 residues. Germline assignment: CDR1 SGHRS and CDR2 YFSETQ. Between the trimmed V and J ends, which lost 1 base and 8 bases, there was a span of 9 bases. The CDR3 DNA sequence: TGCGCCAGCAGCTTGCCCGGGGAGGGCTACACCTTC. Its translation: CASSLPGEGYTF.

V is TRBV6-4 and J is TRBJ2-3; weak D call: TRBD1 (5 bases). The CDR3 runs to 13 residues. Germline V lookup: CDR1 MRHNA, CDR2 SNTAGT. Deletions cut 6 bases from V and 3 bases from J, with 10 bases between. CDR3 loop: CASRHQGTDTQYF. The CDR3 region has the DNA TGTGCCAGCAGGCACCAGGGTACAGATACGCAGTATTTT.

The table lists this clone with a few counts. The chain joins TRBV5-4 to TRBJ2-1, with 11 bases that match TRBD2. Germline V lookup: CDR1 SGHNT, CDR2 YYREEE (reference sequence). V trimming: 4 bases; J trimming: 5 bases; junction bases outside the gene matches: 8. The length of the CDR3 is 16 residues. DNA of the CDR3: TGTGCCAGCAGCCCCGTAGCGGGGGGGAAAAACAATGAGCAGTTCTTC. The encoded protein is CASSPVAGGKNNEQFF.

In its sample, this clone was seen once. The chain uses TRBV27 and TRBJ2-7; 13 bases match TRBD2. V was pared by 4 bases and J by 4 bases, with 1 base of the junction left unmatched. Per germline, CDR1 MNHEY and CDR2 SMNVEV (reference sequence). The CDR3 runs 14 residues. DNA of the CDR3: TGTGCCAGCAGTTCGGGACTAGCGGGATACGAGCAGTACTTC. It yields the protein CASSSGLAGYEQYF.

The chain carries TRBV25-1 and TRBJ2-5; no clear D. Germline CDR1 reads MGHDK; CDR2 reads SYGVNS. V shed 5 bases and J shed 1 base, with 8 bases lying between them. The CDR3 runs 13 residues. This chain's CDR3 is CASSWAAQETQYF. CDR3 DNA: TGTGCCAGCAGTTGGGCAGCCCAAGAGACCCAGTACTTC.

The chain carries TRBV27 and TRBJ1-5, with D perhaps TRBD1 (6 bases). The CDR3 extends over 15 amino acids. Trimming shortened V by 4 bases and J by 4 bases, and 14 bases separated the two germline ends. Germline-derived CDR1 and CDR2 are MNHEY and SMNVEV (reference sequence). CDR3 bases: TGTGCCAGCAGTTACGGGGGGCCTCGGAATCAGCCCCAGCATTTT. It codes for CASSYGGPRNQPQHF.

V and J are TRBV4-1 and TRBJ2-3, with 13 bases aligning to TRBD2. This CDR3 has 19 residues. Losses at the gene ends were 2 bases for V and 0 bases for J; bases not matched to a gene: 8. The germline gives CDR1 MGHRA, CDR2 YSYEKL. DNA of the CDR3: TGCGCCAGCAGCCAACTCTGGACTAGCGGGGGCCCTAGCACAGATACGCAGTATTTT. Translation: CASSQLWTSGGPSTDTQYF.

Note on this clone: The DNA is omitted, as the CDR3 cannot be located on it reliably, and the CDR3 follows TCRdb's listing. V and J are TRBV2 and TRBJ2-7; no DNA check was done on the table's D call, TRBD1. Germline V gene lookup returns CDR1 SNHLY and CDR2 FYNNEI. The CDR3 is 13 amino acids in total, end residues counted. The CDR3: CASSEEFFGQGNF.

The chain couples TRBV19 to TRBJ1-2; 9 bases are a match to TRBD1. Trimming removed 9 bases from V and 2 bases from J; junction bases left unmatched: 4. The CDR3 covers 13 residues. CDR1 is LNHDA, CDR2 SQIVND, per germline (reference sequence). The CDR3 sequence: CASRDRANYGYTF. CDR3 DNA: TGTGCCAGCCGGGACAGGGCCAACTATGGCTACACCTTC.

This sequence joins TRBV5-4 and TRBJ2-1; 13 nucleotides match TRBD2. V lost 4 bases, J lost 8 bases, and 18 bases stayed unmatched. This CDR3 spans 19 amino acids. Germline V CDR1 and CDR2: SGHNT, YYREEE (reference sequence). The CDR3 DNA sequence: TGTGCCAGCAGCATCCGGACTAGCGGGAGTGGGCGGTCTTTAGATGAGCAGTTCTTC. This encodes CASSIRTSGSGRSLDEQFF.

The chain has TRBV5-4 and TRBJ2-3, with 10 bases lining up with TRBD1. The J segment lost 6 bases and the V segment lost 0 bases, leaving 7 bases of the junction unmatched. The CDR3 covers 16 residues. The germline V gene encodes CDR1 SGHNT and CDR2 YYREEE (reference sequence). CDR3 protein: CASSLGTGGVGDTQYF. CDR3 nucleotides: TGTGCCAGCAGCTTGGGGACAGGGGGGGTGGGGGATACGCAGTATTTT.

This chain joins TRBV27 and TRBJ1-2, with D perhaps TRBD1 (6 bases). Trimming took off 7 bases at V and 4 bases at J, with 22 bases between the two ends. The CDR3 loop spans 16 amino acids. Germline V gene data show CDR1 as MNHEY and CDR2 as SMNVEV (reference sequence). The CDR3 reads CASNSQGSNFFYGYTF. In DNA, the CDR3 is TGTGCCAGCAATTCACAGGGCAGTAACTTCTTCTATGGCTACACCTTC.